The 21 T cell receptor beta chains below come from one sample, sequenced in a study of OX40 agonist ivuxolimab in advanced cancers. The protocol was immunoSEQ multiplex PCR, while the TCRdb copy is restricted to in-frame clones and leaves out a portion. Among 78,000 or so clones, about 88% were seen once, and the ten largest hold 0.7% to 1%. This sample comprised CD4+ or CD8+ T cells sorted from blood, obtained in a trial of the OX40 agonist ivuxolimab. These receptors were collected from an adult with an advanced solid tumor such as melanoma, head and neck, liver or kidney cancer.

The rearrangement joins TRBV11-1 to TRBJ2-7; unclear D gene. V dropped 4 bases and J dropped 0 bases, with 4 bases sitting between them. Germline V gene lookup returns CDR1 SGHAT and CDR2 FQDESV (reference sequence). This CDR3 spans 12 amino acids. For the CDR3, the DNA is TGTGCCAGCAGCTCCATCTCCTACGAGCAGTACTTC. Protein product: CASSSISYEQYF. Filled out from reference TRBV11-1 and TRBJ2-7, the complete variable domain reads EAEVAQSPRYKITEKSQAVAFWCDPISGHATLYWYRQILGQGPELLVQFQDESVVDDSQLPKDRFSAERLKGVDSTLKIQPAELGDSAMYLCASSSISYEQYFGPGTRLTVT.

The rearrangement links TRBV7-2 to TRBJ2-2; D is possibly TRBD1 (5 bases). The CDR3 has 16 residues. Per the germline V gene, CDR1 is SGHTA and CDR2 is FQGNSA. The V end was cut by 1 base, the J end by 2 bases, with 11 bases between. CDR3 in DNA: TGTGCCAGCAGCTTAGAGGGAAGGGGAAACACCGGGGAGCTGTTTTTT. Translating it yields CASSLEGRGNTGELFF.

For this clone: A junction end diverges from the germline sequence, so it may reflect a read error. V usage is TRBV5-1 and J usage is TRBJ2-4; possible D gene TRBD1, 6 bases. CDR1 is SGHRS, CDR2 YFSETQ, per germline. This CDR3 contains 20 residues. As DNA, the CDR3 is TGCGCCAGCAGCTTGGGTGGGATAAGGAGCACAGGGCTCCCTCCAAACATTCAGTGCTTC. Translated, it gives CASSLGGIRSTGLPPNIQCF.

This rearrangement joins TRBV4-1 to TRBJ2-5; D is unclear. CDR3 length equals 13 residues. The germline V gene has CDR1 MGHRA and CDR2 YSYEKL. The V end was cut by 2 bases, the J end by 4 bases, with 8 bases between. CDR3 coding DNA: TGCGCCAGCAGCCAACACAGAGGAGAGACCCAGTACTTC. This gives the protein CASSQHRGETQYF.

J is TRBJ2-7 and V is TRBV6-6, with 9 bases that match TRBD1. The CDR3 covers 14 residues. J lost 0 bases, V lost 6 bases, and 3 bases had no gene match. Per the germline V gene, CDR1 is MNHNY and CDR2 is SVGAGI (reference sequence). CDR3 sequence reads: CASSPGQGSYEQYF. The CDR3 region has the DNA TGTGCCAGCAGCCCGGGACAGGGCTCCTACGAGCAGTACTTC.

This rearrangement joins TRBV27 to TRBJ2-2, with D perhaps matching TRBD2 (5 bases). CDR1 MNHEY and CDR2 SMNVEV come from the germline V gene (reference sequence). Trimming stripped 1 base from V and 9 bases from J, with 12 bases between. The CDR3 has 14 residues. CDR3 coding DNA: TGTGCCAGCAGTTTATATGGGAGCCCCCGGGAGCTGTTTTTT. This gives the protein CASSLYGSPRELFF.

The CDR3 DNA reads as TGTGCCAGTAGTATAAGCCCTCCTGGCAGGGAGGGCGGCTACACCTTC. This encodes CASSISPPGREGGYTF. The V and J genes are TRBV19 and TRBJ1-2; D is possibly TRBD1 (5 bases). Trimming left V 2 bases short and J 8 bases short, with 21 bases between. The germline V gene has CDR1 LNHDA and CDR2 SQIVND (reference sequence). This CDR3 contains 16 residues. The full variable domain, in which reference TRBV19 and TRBJ1-2 provide the parts outside the CDR3, is DGGITQSPKYLFRKEGQNVTLSCEQNLNHDAMYWYRQDPGQGLRLIYYSQIVNDFQKGDIAEGYSVSREKKESFPLTVTSAQKNPTAFYLCASSISPPGREGGYTFGSGTRLTVV.

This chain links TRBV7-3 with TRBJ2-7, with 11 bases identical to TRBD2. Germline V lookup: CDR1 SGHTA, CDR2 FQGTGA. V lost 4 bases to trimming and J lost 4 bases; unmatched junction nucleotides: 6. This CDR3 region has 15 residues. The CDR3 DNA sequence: TGTGCCAGCAGCTCCCTAGCGGGAGGTAGGTACGAGCAGTACTTC. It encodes CASSSLAGGRYEQYF.

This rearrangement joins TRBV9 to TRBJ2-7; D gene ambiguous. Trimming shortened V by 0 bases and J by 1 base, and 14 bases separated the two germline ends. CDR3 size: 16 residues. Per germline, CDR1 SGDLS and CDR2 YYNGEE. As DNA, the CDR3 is TGTGCCAGCAGCGTAGGTGGTCGTGGCCCGTCCTACGAGCAGTACTTC. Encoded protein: CASSVGGRGPSYEQYF.

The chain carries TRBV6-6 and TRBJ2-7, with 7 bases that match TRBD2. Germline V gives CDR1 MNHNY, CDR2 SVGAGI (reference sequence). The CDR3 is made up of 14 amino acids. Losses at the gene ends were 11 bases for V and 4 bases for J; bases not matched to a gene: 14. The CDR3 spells CACNRGTTPYEQYF. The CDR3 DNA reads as TGTGCCTGTAACAGAGGGACTACCCCTTACGAGCAGTACTTC.

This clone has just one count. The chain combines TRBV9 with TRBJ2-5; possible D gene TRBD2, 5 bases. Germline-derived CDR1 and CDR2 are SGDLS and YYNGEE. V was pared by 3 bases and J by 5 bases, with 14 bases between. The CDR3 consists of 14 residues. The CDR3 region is CASSAGLEGETQYF. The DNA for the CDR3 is TGTGCCAGCAGCGCGGGCCTAGAGGGTGAGACCCAGTACTTC.

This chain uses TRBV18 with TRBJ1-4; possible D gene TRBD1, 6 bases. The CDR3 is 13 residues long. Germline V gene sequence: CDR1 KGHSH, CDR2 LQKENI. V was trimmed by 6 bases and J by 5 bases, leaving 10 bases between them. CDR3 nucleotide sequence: TGTGCCAGCTCGCGGACAGTCAATGAAAAACTGTTTTTT. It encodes CASSRTVNEKLFF.

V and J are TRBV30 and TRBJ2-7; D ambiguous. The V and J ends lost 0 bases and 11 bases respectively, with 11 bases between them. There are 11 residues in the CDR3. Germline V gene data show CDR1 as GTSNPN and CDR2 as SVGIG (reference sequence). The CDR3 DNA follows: TGTGCCTGGAGTGTACAAGGGAACAAGTACTTC. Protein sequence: CAWSVQGNKYF.

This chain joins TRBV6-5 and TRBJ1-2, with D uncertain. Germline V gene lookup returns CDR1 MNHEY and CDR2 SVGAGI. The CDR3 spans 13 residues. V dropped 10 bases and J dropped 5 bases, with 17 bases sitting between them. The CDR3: CATTERVRYGYTF. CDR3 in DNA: TGTGCCACTACCGAACGGGTTCGATATGGCTACACCTTC.

The CDR3 bases are TGTGCTGTCCTGGGGAGCGGGAGAGGAACCGGGGAGCTGTTTTTT. It specifies CAVLGSGRGTGELFF. The gene calls are TRBV30 and TRBJ2-2; 8 bases agree with TRBD2. Germline V gives CDR1 GTSNPN, CDR2 SVGIG (reference sequence). The CDR3 is made up of 15 amino acids.

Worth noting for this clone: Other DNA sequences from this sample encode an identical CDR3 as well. CDR3 in DNA: TGTGCCAGCACCCCTTTGGGGACAGCCTATGGCTACACCTTC. Protein sequence: CASTPLGTAYGYTF. The J gene is TRBJ1-2, the V gene TRBV9; 7 nucleotides agree with TRBD1. V lost 6 bases and J lost 4; bases outside the gene matches: 9. CDR1 and CDR2 from the germline V gene are SGDLS and YYNGEE. The CDR3 is made up of 14 amino acids.

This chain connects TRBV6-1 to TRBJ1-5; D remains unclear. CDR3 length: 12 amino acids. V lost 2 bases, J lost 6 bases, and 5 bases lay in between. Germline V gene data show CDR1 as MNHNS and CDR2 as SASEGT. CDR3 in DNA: TGTGCCAGCAGTGAATTATTTCAGCCCCAGCATTTT. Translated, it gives CASSELFQPQHF.

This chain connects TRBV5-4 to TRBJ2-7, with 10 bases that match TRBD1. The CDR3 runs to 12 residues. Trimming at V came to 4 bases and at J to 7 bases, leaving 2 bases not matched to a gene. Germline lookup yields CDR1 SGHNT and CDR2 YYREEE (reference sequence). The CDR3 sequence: CASSKGQGEQYF. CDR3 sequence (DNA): TGTGCCAGCAGCAAGGGACAGGGGGAGCAGTACTTC.

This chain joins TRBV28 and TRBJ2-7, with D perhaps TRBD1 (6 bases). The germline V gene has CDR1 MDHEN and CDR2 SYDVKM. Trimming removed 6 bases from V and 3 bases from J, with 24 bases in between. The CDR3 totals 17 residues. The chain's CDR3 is CASRRTASLTWYYEQYF. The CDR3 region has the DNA TGTGCCAGCAGAAGGACAGCTTCACTCACTTGGTACTACGAGCAGTACTTC.

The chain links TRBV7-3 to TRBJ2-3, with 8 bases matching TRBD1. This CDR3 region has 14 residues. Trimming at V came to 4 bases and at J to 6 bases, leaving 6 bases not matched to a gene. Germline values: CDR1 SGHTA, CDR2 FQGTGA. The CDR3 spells CASSSTGAKDTQYF. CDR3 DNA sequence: TGTGCCAGCAGCTCGACAGGGGCCAAGGATACGCAGTATTTT.

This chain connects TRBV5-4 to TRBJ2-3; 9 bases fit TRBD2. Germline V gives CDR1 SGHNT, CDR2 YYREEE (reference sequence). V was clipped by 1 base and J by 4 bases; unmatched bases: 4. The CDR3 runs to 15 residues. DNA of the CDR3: TGTGCCAGCAGCTTGTTTGCGGGAGGGGCAGATACGCAGTATTTT. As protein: CASSLFAGGADTQYF.